A selection of T cell receptor beta chains follows, all from one sample in a study of blood T cell repertoires in COVID-19. The data were produced by immunoSEQ multiplex PCR, yet TCRdb's version contains in-frame clones alone and is incomplete. This table holds around 200,000 clones, about 87% found once. The source material was peripheral blood. The receptor set was obtained from a man aged 35-49 years with active or convalescent COVID-19. Both conserved end residues are part of each CDR3. The D gene is left open where the match is weak. The size entry is marked missing in some rows and otherwise reads once, few, many or a size class.

>.|.|TRBJ1-3|TRBV6-4
CASSEKADSGNTIYF
TGTGCCAGCAGTGAGAAGGCGGACTCTGGAAACACCATATATTTT
>.|.|TRBJ2-7|TRBV11-2
CASSLDIAGGEQYF
TGTGCCAGCAGCTTAGACATAGCCGGAGGCGAGCAGTACTTC
>few|.|TRBJ1-6|TRBV6-5
CASRTGGRYNSPLHF
TGTGCCAGCCGGACGGGGGGAAGGTATAATTCACCCCTCCACTTT
>.|TRBD2|TRBJ2-2|TRBV4-1
CASSQDALGAGGILGELFF
TGCGCCAGCAGCCAAGATGCCCTTGGGGCGGGGGGTATATTAGGGGAGCTGTTTTTT
>.|.|TRBJ1-2|TRBV12-3/TRBV12-4
CASSWGGGYTF
TGTGCCAGCAGTTGGGGAGGTGGCTACACCTTC
>.|TRBD1|TRBJ1-3|TRBV27
CASSQQGAPGNTIYF
TGTGCCAGCAGTCAACAGGGGGCGCCGGGAAACACCATATATTTT
>.|TRBD1|TRBJ2-3|TRBV5-5
CASSLEGATDTQYF
TGTGCCAGCAGCTTGGAGGGGGCAACAGATACGCAGTATTTT
>once|.|TRBJ1-2|TRBV30
CAWSPRQLGYTF
TGTGCCTGGAGTCCTAGACAGCTTGGCTACACCTTC
>.|.|TRBJ1-2|TRBV29-1
CSVEDVGAGAGYTF
TGCAGCGTTGAAGATGTCGGTGCGGGGGCTGGCTACACCTTC
>.|.|TRBJ2-1|TRBV19
CASSISGARGNEQFF
TGTGCCAGTAGTATCTCGGGCGCCCGGGGGAATGAGCAGTTCTTC
>.|TRBD1|TRBJ2-1|TRBV14
CASSRLTGTADNEQFF
TGTGCCAGCAGCCGATTAACCGGGACAGCAGACAATGAGCAGTTCTTC
>.|.|TRBJ2-7|TRBV9
CASSVAVGSYEQYF
TGTGCCAGCAGCGTAGCGGTCGGCTCCTACGAGCAGTACTTC
>.|.|TRBJ1-2|TRBV5-5
CASSSDSYGYTF
TGTGCCAGCAGCTCCGATAGCTATGGCTACACCTTC
>.|TRBD2|TRBJ2-5|TRBV2
CASTRTSGGAGETQYF
TGTGCCAGCACCCGGACTAGCGGGGGGGCCGGGGAGACCCAGTACTTC
>.|.|TRBJ1-5|TRBV10-3
CAISEGSPVSNQPQHF
TGTGCCATCAGTGAGGGCTCGCCCGTGTCCAATCAGCCCCAGCATTTT
>.|TRBD2|TRBJ2-1|TRBV4-1
CASSPVGTSAHNEQFF
TGCGCCAGCAGCCCAGTCGGGACTAGCGCCCACAATGAGCAGTTCTTC
>.|.|TRBJ1-1|TRBV30
CAWRTPHSDSSTEAFF
TGTGCCTGGAGGACCCCTCACAGTGACAGCAGCACTGAAGCTTTCTTT
>.|.|TRBJ1-5|TRBV5-6
CASSPWRHGGNQPQHF
TGTGCCAGCAGCCCTTGGAGACATGGAGGAAATCAGCCCCAGCATTTT
>.|.|TRBJ1-5|TRBV21-1
CARTNTGAGQPQHF
TGTGCCAGAACCAATACAGGGGCCGGTCAGCCCCAGCATTTT
>.|TRBD1|TRBJ1-3|TRBV11-2
CASSGQDRGGGNTIYF
TGTGCCAGCAGCGGCCAAGACAGGGGAGGCGGAAACACCATATATTTT
>few|.|TRBJ1-1|TRBV5-1
CASSKRENTEAFF
TGCGCCAGCAGCAAACGAGAGAACACTGAAGCTTTCTTT
>.|TRBD1|TRBJ1-1|TRBV6-5
CASRYRGFNTEAFF
TGTGCCAGCAGGTACAGGGGGTTTAACACTGAAGCTTTCTTT
>.|TRBD2|TRBJ2-1|TRBV20-1
CSASIQRGTFYNEQFF
TGCAGTGCTAGTATCCAGCGGGGAACGTTCTACAATGAGCAGTTCTTC
>.|TRBD1|TRBJ2-5|TRBV5-1
CASSVGGTGGETQYF
TGCGCCAGCAGCGTTGGTGGGACAGGGGGAGAGACCCAGTACTTC
>.|TRBD1|TRBJ1-2|TRBV18
CASSRTGTGNGGYTF
TGTGCCAGCTCACGAACCGGGACAGGGAATGGAGGCTACACCTTC
>.|TRBD1|TRBJ1-1|TRBV18
CASSPLPGQANTEAFF
TGTGCCAGCTCACCGCTACCGGGACAGGCCAACACTGAAGCTTTCTTT
>.|TRBD1|TRBJ2-3|TRBV24-1
CATGTGGTDTQYF
TGTGCCACCGGGACAGGTGGGACAGATACGCAGTATTTT
>.|TRBD2|TRBJ2-7|TRBV9
CASSVAERGAWEQYF
TGTGCCAGCAGCGTAGCTGAGCGGGGGGCGTGGGAGCAGTACTTC
>.|.|TRBJ2-7|TRBV18
CASSPKQGSYEQYF
TGTGCCAGCTCACCAAAGCAGGGCTCCTACGAGCAGTACTTC
>.|TRBD1|TRBJ2-2|TRBV7-2
CASSSQAGTGGGELFF
TGTGCCAGCAGCAGTCAGGCCGGGACAGGGGGCGGCGAGCTGTTTTTT
>.|.|TRBJ1-2|TRBV4-3
CASSQDTIVAAELYNYGYTF
TGCGCCAGCAGCCAAGATACTATCGTCGCAGCGGAACTCTATAACTATGGCTACACCTTC
>.|TRBD2|TRBJ2-7|TRBV6-2/TRBV6-3
CASSYGGGPYEQYF
TGTGCCAGCAGTTACGGCGGGGGGCCCTACGAGCAGTACTTC
>.|.|TRBJ1-6|TRBV6-6
CASSRTDPSSYNSPLHF
TGTGCCAGCAGTCGGACAGATCCAAGCTCCTATAATTCACCCCTCCACTTT
>.|TRBD1|TRBJ1-2|TRBV4-1
CASSQEPSTAANRGGYTF
TGCGCCAGCAGCCAAGAACCGTCGACGGCAGCTAACAGGGGCGGCTACACCTTC
>.|TRBD1|TRBJ2-1|TRBV5-1
CASSLEGTGGYNEQFF
TGCGCCAGCAGCTTGGAGGGGACAGGGGGCTACAATGAGCAGTTCTTC
>.|.|TRBJ1-5|TRBV5-6
CASSGPSRGSSNQPQHF
TGTGCCAGCAGCGGTCCGTCCAGAGGGTCCTCCAATCAGCCCCAGCATTTT
>.|TRBD1|TRBJ1-2|TRBV11-2
CASTGTGSLGHGYTF
TGTGCCAGCACTGGGACAGGGAGTTTGGGGCATGGCTACACCTTC
>.|.|TRBJ2-2|TRBV19
CASSTPGAAHVRPGELFF
TGTGCCAGTAGTACCCCCGGAGCGGCCCATGTGAGGCCCGGGGAGCTGTTTTTT
>.|TRBD1|TRBJ1-4|TRBV6-5
CASSGTDNEKLFF
TGTGCCAGCAGCGGGACAGACAATGAAAAACTGTTTTTT
>.|.|TRBJ1-1|TRBV21-1
CASMEESTEAFF
TGTGCCAGCATGGAGGAAAGCACTGAAGCTTTCTTT
>.|.|TRBJ1-1|TRBV5-1
CASSLRGLGTEAFF
TGCGCCAGCAGCTTGCGGGGTCTGGGTACTGAAGCTTTCTTT
>.|.|TRBJ1-1|TRBV6-6
CASSYPPRLNTEAFF
TGTGCCAGCAGTTACCCCCCCAGGTTGAACACTGAAGCTTTCTTT
>.|TRBD1|TRBJ1-1|TRBV5-1
CASSPTGDHTEAFF
TGCGCCAGCAGCCCGACAGGGGATCACACTGAAGCTTTCTTT
>once|.|TRBJ2-2|TRBV18
CASSPRDSGELFF
TGTGCCAGCTCACCTCGAGATAGCGGGGAGCTGTTTTTT
>.|TRBD1|TRBJ1-1|TRBV5-1
CASSSGQGASGAFF
TGCGCCAGCAGCTCGGGACAGGGGGCTTCCGGTGCTTTCTTT
>medium-sized|.|TRBJ1-5|TRBV9
CASSVDGSNQPQHF
TGTGCCAGCAGCGTAGACGGTAGCAATCAGCCCCAGCATTTT
>.|TRBD1|TRBJ2-2|TRBV10-3
CAISETRQGNTGELFF
TGTGCCATCAGTGAGACGAGACAGGGAAACACCGGGGAGCTGTTTTTT
>.|.|TRBJ2-2|TRBV7-2
CASSLVLAVSGELFF
TGTGCCAGCAGCTTAGTACTAGCTGTTTCCGGGGAGCTGTTTTTT
>.|TRBD1|TRBJ2-7|TRBV10-1
CASSSLVQGAGEQYF
TGCGCCAGCAGTTCACTGGTCCAGGGGGCAGGAGAGCAGTACTTC
>.|TRBD1|TRBJ1-2|TRBV11-2
CASSSLTSRGPNYGYTF
TGTGCCAGCAGCAGCTTAACATCGAGGGGGCCGAACTATGGCTACACCTTC
>.|.|TRBJ1-4|TRBV7-2
CASSLGRGQKLFF
TGTGCCAGCAGCTTAGGGAGAGGGCAAAAACTGTTTTTT
>.|.|TRBJ2-3|TRBV6-5
CASSYLQTTDTQYF
TGTGCCAGCAGTTACTTACAGACCACAGATACGCAGTATTTT
>.|TRBD1|TRBJ1-1|TRBV12-5
CASFTGGATEAFF
TGTGCTAGTTTCACAGGGGGCGCGACTGAAGCTTTCTTT
>.|TRBD1|TRBJ2-6|TRBV28
CASSHRGTLGANVLTF
TGTGCCAGCAGCCACAGGGGTACCCTCGGGGCCAACGTCCTGACTTTC
>.|.|TRBJ2-3|TRBV3-1/TRBV3-2
CASSQGILSTDTQYF
TGTGCCAGCAGCCAAGGAATCCTAAGCACAGATACGCAGTATTTT
>.|TRBD1|TRBJ2-5|TRBV9
CASSLPGTGSETQYF
TGTGCCAGCAGCCTCCCCGGGACAGGGAGTGAGACCCAGTACTTC
>.|TRBD1|TRBJ2-1|TRBV15
CATSRDGLQGANEQFF
TGTGCCACCAGCAGAGATGGTCTCCAGGGGGCCAATGAGCAGTTCTTC
>.|TRBD1|TRBJ2-7|TRBV6-5
CASRGGTGSSYEQYF
TGTGCCAGCAGGGGAGGGACAGGGAGCTCCTACGAGCAGTACTTC
>.|.|TRBJ2-5|TRBV20-1
CSPDSPTQYF
TGCAGTCCGGACAGCCCGACCCAGTACTTC
>.|TRBD1|TRBJ2-7|TRBV6-5
CASSYGTVRSSYEQYF
TGTGCCAGCAGTTACGGGACAGTCCGTAGCTCCTACGAGCAGTACTTC